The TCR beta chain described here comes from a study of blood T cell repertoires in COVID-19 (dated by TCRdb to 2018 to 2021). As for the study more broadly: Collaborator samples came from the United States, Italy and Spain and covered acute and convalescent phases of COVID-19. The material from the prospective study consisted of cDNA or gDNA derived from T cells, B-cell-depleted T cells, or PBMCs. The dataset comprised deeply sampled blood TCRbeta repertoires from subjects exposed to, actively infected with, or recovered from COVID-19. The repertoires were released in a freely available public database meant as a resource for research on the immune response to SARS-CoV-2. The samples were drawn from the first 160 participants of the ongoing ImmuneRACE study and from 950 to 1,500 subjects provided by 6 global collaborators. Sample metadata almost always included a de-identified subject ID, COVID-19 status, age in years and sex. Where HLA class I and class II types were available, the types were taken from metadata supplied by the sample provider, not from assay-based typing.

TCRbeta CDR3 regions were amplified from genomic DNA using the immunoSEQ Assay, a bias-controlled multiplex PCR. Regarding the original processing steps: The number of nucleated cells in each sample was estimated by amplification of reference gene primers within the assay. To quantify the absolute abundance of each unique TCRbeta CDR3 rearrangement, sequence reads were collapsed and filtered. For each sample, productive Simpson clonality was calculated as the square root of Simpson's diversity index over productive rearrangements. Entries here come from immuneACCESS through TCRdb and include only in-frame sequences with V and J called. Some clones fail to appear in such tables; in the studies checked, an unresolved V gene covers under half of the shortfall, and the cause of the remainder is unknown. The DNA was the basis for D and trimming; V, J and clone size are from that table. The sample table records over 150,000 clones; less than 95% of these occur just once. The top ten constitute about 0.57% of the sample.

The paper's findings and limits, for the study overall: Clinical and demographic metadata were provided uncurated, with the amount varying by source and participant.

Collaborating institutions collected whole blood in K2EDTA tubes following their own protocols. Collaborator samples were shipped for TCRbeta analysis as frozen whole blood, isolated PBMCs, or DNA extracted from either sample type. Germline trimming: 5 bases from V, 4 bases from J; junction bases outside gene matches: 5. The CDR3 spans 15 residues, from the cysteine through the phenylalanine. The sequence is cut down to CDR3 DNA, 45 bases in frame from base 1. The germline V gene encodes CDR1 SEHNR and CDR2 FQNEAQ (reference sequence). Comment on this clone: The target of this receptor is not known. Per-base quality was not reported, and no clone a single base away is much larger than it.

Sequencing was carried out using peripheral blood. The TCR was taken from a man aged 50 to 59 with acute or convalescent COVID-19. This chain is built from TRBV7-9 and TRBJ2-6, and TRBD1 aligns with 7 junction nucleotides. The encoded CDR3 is CASSLTGAGANVLTF. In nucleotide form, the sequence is TGTGCCAGCAGCCTCACAGGGGCCGGGGCCAACGTCCTGACTTTC. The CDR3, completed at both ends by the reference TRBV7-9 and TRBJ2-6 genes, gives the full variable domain DTGVSQNPRHKITKRGQNVTFRCDPISEHNRLYWYRQTLGQGPEFLTYFQNEAQLEKSRLLSDRFSAERPKGSFSTLEIQRTEQGDSAMYLCASSLTGAGANVLTFGAGSRLTVL.